This T cell receptor beta chain was found in a study of cytomegalovirus exposure and HLA in healthy donors. This clone was seen once. The germline V and J ends were trimmed by 0 bases and 2 bases, with 4 bases remaining between them. CDR1 is SQVTM and CDR2 is ANQGSEA in the germline V gene. The CDR3 consists of 12 residues. PCR used 60 Vbeta primers and 13 Jbeta primers. The assay was immunoSEQ multiplex PCR, and TCRdb's table has in-frame clones only and misses some. The sample holds about 15,000 clones, roughly 63% seen once. The sequenced sample consisted of PBMCs. The sequence was collected from a woman aged 50 to 60 in good health and CMV-seropositive. The chain employs TRBV29-1 and TRBJ2-5; D is ambiguous. CDR3 in DNA: TGCAGCGTTGAAGACGGTCAAGAGACCCAGTACTTC. It is translated as CSVEDGQETQYF.